The 15 T cell receptor beta chains given below trace back to one sample, sequenced in a study of OX40 agonist ivuxolimab in advanced cancers. Produced via immunoSEQ multiplex PCR; TCRdb's table is partial and in-frame only. This table has 65,000 to 75,000 clones, approximately 87% appearing once. Sample: CD4+ or CD8+ T cells sorted from blood, taken in a trial of the OX40 agonist ivuxolimab. These receptors all come from an adult with an advanced solid tumor such as melanoma, head and neck, liver or kidney cancer.

The chain joins TRBV28 to TRBJ2-1, with 10 nucleotides matching TRBD1. V lost 6 bases to trimming and J lost 1 base; unmatched junction nucleotides: 6. Germline CDR1 reads MDHEN; CDR2 reads SYDVKM. The CDR3 covers 16 residues. In DNA form, the CDR3 reads TGTGCCAGCAGCCCCCCGGGACAGGGGTCCTACAATGAGCAGTTCTTC. Its protein product is CASSPPGQGSYNEQFF.

The chain is built from TRBV7-9 and TRBJ2-5, with D possibly called TRBD1 or TRBD2 (5 bases each). The V end lost 8 bases, the J end lost 1 base, and 11 bases lay between the germline ends. This CDR3 spans 13 amino acids. In germline, CDR1 is SEHNR, CDR2 FQNEAQ (reference sequence). CDR3 loop: CASAVGTQETQYF. The CDR3 DNA is TGTGCCAGCGCGGTGGGGACCCAAGAGACCCAGTACTTC.

The chain has TRBV19 and TRBJ2-1; TRBD2 aligns across 7 bases. This CDR3 spans 14 amino acids. The ends lost 3 bases at V and 3 bases at J; junction bases unmatched: 2. Germline V CDR1 and CDR2: LNHDA, SQIVND (reference sequence). The CDR3 bases are TGTGCCAGTAGTATCGGGGGGATCTACAATGAGCAGTTCTTC. This translates into CASSIGGIYNEQFF.

This chain uses TRBV27 with TRBJ2-6; D not certain. Between the trimmed V and J ends, which lost 3 bases and 0 bases, there was a span of 9 bases. Germline V CDR1 and CDR2: MNHEY, SMNVEV (reference sequence). The CDR3 is 16 residues long. In DNA form, the CDR3 reads TGTGCCAGCAGTTTGAAGAGTAGCTCTGGGGCCAACGTCCTGACTTTC. As protein: CASSLKSSSGANVLTF.

This clone was picked up a small number of times. The conserved final phenylalanine or tryptophan is absent from the CDR3, which likely points to a read error. The DNA is omitted, as the CDR3 cannot be located on it reliably, and the CDR3 follows TCRdb's listing. The chain is built from TRBV4-3 and TRBJ2-6; the table's D call, TRBD2, has no DNA check behind it. The CDR3 is 9 amino acids long, termini counted. Germline V lookup: CDR1 LGHNA, CDR2 YSLEER. CDR3 in amino acids: CASAMGGPG.

By its share, this clone is medium-sized. The chain has TRBV28 and TRBJ1-4; maybe TRBD1 (5 bases). Germline values: CDR1 MDHEN, CDR2 SYDVKM. This CDR3 has 16 residues. Trimming took off 5 bases at V and 0 bases at J, with 13 bases between the two ends. DNA of the CDR3: TGTGCCAGCAGTCCCTTAGGGGCTGCAACTAATGAAAAACTGTTTTTT. Translated: CASSPLGAATNEKLFF.

This clone appeared a single time. The chain recombines TRBV4-3 with TRBJ2-7, with D possibly TRBD2 on 7 matching bases. The CDR3 spans 16 residues. Trimming cost V 0 bases and J 4 bases, with 16 bases left between them. In germline, CDR1 is LGHNA, CDR2 YSLEER. The CDR3, as DNA: TGCGCCAGCAGCCAAGATTCTGCGGGGGCGGGGTACGAGCAGTACTTC. This translates into CASSQDSAGAGYEQYF.

The V and J genes are TRBV30 and TRBJ1-2; no clear D. Trimming took off 6 bases at V and 5 bases at J, with 10 bases between the two ends. This CDR3 is 11 amino acids long. Germline V gene lookup returns CDR1 GTSNPN and CDR2 SVGIG (reference sequence). CDR3 amino acids: CACNKGYGYTF. In DNA form, the CDR3 reads TGTGCCTGTAACAAGGGTTATGGCTACACCTTC.

V and J are TRBV27 and TRBJ2-7, with D perhaps TRBD1 (6 bases). CDR1 and CDR2 (germline): MNHEY, SMNVEV (reference sequence). V was cut by 8 bases and J by 2 bases, with 10 bases left in between. CDR3 length equals 12 residues. The CDR3 reads CASGTSPYEQYF. The CDR3 nucleotides read TGTGCCAGCGGGACAAGTCCCTACGAGCAGTACTTC.

The CDR3 protein is CASPPGGGGGELFF. The DNA for the CDR3 is TGTGCTAGCCCCCCAGGTGGGGGCGGCGGGGAGCTGTTTTTT. The gene calls are TRBV12-5 and TRBJ2-2; the D gene is possibly TRBD1 (6 bases). Germline lookup yields CDR1 LGHNT and CDR2 FRNRAP. Trimming pared 9 bases from V and 7 bases from J, leaving 18 bases between. This CDR3 has 14 residues.

A single count supports this clone. J is TRBJ2-3 and V is TRBV4-1; D is ambiguous. The ends were cut back, 0 bases at V and 8 bases at J, with 12 bases in the middle. This CDR3 contains 14 residues. Germline V gene lookup returns CDR1 MGHRA and CDR2 YSYEKL. This CDR3 is CASSQDPRSGTQYF. The CDR3 DNA follows: TGCGCCAGCAGCCAAGACCCTCGATCAGGTACGCAGTATTTT.

The J gene is TRBJ2-2, the V gene TRBV18; D is ambiguous. This CDR3 has 16 amino acids. V was shortened by 0 bases and J by 1 base, with 9 bases between the two germline ends. CDR1 and CDR2 from the germline V gene are KGHSH and LQKENI. CDR3 amino acids: CASSPPNGENTGELFF. The CDR3 DNA reads as TGTGCCAGCTCACCACCCAACGGCGAGAACACCGGGGAGCTGTTTTTT.

J is TRBJ1-5 and V is TRBV11-2; 8 nucleotides line up with TRBD1. Germline CDR1 and CDR2: SGHAT and FQNNGV. CDR3 length: 17 amino acids. After removal of 1 base from V and 2 bases from J, the junction contained 7 bases not matched to a gene. In DNA, the CDR3 is TGTGCCAGCAGCTTAGGGCAGGGGGCTAAGGGCAATCAGCCCCAGCATTTT. Translation gives CASSLGQGAKGNQPQHF.

J is TRBJ2-7 and V is TRBV2, with D possibly matching TRBD1 (6 bases). Germline assignment: CDR1 SNHLY and CDR2 FYNNEI. V was pared by 5 bases and J by 5 bases, with 16 bases between. The CDR3 runs to 14 residues. This CDR3 reads CASSTGTPPNEQYF. The CDR3 region has the DNA TGTGCCAGCAGTACCGGGACACCTCCTAACGAGCAGTACTTC.

The chain uses TRBV5-6 and TRBJ2-1; D is unclear. The germline V gene has CDR1 SGHDT and CDR2 YYEEEE. The V gene lost 6 bases and the J gene lost 6 bases, with 19 bases spanning the gap. The CDR3 runs 15 residues. The CDR3 DNA reads TGTGCCAGCACTTTTGGAGCGACTGTATTCAATGAGCAGTTCTTC. This codes for CASTFGATVFNEQFF.